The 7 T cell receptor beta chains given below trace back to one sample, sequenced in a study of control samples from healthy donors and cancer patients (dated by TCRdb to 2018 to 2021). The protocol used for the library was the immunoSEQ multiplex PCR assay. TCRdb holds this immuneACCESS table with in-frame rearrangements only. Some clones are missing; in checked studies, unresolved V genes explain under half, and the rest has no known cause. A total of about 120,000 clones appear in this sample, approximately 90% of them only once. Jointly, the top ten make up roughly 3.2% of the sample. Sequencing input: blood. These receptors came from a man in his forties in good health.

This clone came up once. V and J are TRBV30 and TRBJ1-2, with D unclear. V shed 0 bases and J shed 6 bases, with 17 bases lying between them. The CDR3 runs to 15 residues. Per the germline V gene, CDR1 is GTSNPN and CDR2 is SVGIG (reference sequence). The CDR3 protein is CAWSVNWEVVDGYTF. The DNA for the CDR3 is TGTGCCTGGAGTGTAAATTGGGAGGTTGTGGATGGCTACACCTTC.

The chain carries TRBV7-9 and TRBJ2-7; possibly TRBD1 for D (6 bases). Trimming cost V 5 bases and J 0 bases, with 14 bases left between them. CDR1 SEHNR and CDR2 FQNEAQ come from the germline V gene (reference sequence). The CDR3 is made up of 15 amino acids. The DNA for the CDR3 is TGTGCCAGCAGCCCCCGGACAGACTTCTCCTACGAGCAGTACTTC. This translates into CASSPRTDFSYEQYF.

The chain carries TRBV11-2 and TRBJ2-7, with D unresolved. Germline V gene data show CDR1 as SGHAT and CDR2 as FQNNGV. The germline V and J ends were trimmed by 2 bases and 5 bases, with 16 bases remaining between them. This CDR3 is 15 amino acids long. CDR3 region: CASSLKELGRHEQYF. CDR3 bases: TGTGCCAGCAGCTTAAAGGAACTGGGTCGGCACGAGCAGTACTTC.

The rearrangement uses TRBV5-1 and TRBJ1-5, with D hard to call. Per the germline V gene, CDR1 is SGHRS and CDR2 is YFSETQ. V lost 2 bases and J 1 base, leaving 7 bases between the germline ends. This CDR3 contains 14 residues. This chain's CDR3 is CASSLDGSNQPQHF. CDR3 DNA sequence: TGCGCCAGCAGCTTAGACGGCAGCAATCAGCCCCAGCATTTT.

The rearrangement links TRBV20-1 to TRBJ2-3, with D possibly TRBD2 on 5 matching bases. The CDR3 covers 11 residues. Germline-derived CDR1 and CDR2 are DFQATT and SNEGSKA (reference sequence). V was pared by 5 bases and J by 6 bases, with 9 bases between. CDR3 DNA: TGCAGTGCTCCCTTAGCGGATACGCAGTATTTT. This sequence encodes CSAPLADTQYF.

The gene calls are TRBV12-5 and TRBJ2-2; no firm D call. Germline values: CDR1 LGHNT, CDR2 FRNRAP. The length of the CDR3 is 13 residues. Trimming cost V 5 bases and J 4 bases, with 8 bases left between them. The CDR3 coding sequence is TGTGCTAGTGGTCCAAGGGTCACCGGGGAGCTGTTTTTT. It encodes CASGPRVTGELFF.

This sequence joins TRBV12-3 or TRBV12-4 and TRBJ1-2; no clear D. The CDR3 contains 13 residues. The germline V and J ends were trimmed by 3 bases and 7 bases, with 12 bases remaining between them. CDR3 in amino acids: CASSLEAGGGYTF. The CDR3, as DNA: TGTGCCAGCAGTTTGGAGGCAGGAGGTGGCTACACCTTC.